The next 5 T cell receptor beta chains were all read from a single sample in a study of T cells after yellow fever vaccination. One entry per CDR3 protein results from TCRdb running MiXCR on the 5' RACE reads. There are hundreds of thousands of distinct CDR3 sequences in the sample; roughly 12% occur only once, and 15% lies in the top ten. The input for sequencing was PBMCs, taken on the day of the yellow fever booster vaccination. These receptors all stem from a man aged 25-40 years who received the YFV17D yellow fever vaccine.

A few counts support this clonotype. The V gene is TRBV5-4, the J gene TRBJ2-7; perhaps TRBD2 as D (6 bases). V was shortened by 5 bases and J by 5 bases, with 26 bases between the two germline ends. Germline V gene data show CDR1 as SGHNT and CDR2 as YYREEE (reference sequence). The CDR3 has 17 amino acids. CDR3 bases: TGTGCCAGCAGTTTATGGATGGCGGGGCCAGCCCACCACGAGCAGTACTTC. Translation: CASSLWMAGPAHHEQYF.

The chain uses TRBV5-6 and TRBJ2-5, with 9 bases identical to TRBD2. Germline CDR1 reads SGHDT; CDR2 reads YYEEEE. The CDR3 covers 15 residues. V dropped 2 bases and J dropped 6; count of bases not matched to a gene: 8. CDR3 coding DNA: TGTGCCAGCAGCTTTGTTAGCGGGAGTAGGAAGACCCAGTACTTC. Translated: CASSFVSGSRKTQYF.

This chain connects TRBV28 to TRBJ2-5, with 7 bases aligning to TRBD1. With V trimmed by 4 bases and J by 2 bases, 7 bases remained unmatched. The CDR3 extends over 15 amino acids. Germline assignment: CDR1 MDHEN and CDR2 SYDVKM. This chain's CDR3 is CASSSYRGWQETQYF. In nucleotides, the CDR3 is TGTGCCAGCAGTTCGTACAGGGGTTGGCAAGAGACCCAGTACTTC.

This chain uses TRBV7-8 with TRBJ2-7; D gene unclear. V was cut by 2 bases and J by 3 bases, with 5 bases left in between. The CDR3 loop spans 12 amino acids. Germline V gene data show CDR1 as SGHVS and CDR2 as FQNEAQ. This CDR3 is CASSLQVYEQYF. The CDR3 DNA follows: TGTGCCAGCAGCTTACAAGTCTACGAGCAGTACTTC.

This clonotype has a handful of counts. CDR3 residues: CASSGPDIFSGNTIYF. DNA of the CDR3: TGTGCCAGCAGCGGACCCGACATCTTCTCTGGAAACACCATATATTTT. This rearrangement joins TRBV9 to TRBJ1-3; no clear D. The V and J ends lost 3 bases and 0 bases respectively, with 13 bases between them. The CDR3 is made up of 16 amino acids. Germline V CDR1 and CDR2: SGDLS, YYNGEE. Filled out from reference TRBV9 and TRBJ1-3, the complete variable domain reads DSGVTQTPKHLITATGQRVTLRCSPRSGDLSVYWYQQSLDQGLQFLIQYYNGEERAKGNILERFSAQQFPDLHSELNLSSLELGDSALYFCASSGPDIFSGNTIYFGEGSWLTVV.